This T cell receptor (beta chain) was recovered during a study of T cell responses to AZD1222 COVID-19 vaccine. The germline V gene has CDR1 LGHNA and CDR2 YNFKEQ. V lost 0 bases and J lost 5; bases outside the gene matches: 5. This CDR3 is built from 16 residues. The table came from immunoSEQ multiplex PCR; TCRdb's copy has only in-frame clones and leaves some out. The sample has 95,000 to 100,000 clones; roughly 87% are singletons. This TCR was sampled from an adult in good health. The chain combines TRBV4-2 with TRBJ1-1; the match to TRBD1 covers 11 bases. Sequenced here: peripheral blood, sampled on day 0 of AZD1222 vaccination. CDR3 loop: CASSQDPGQGVTEAFF. For the CDR3, the DNA is TGTGCCAGCAGCCAAGACCCGGGACAGGGGGTAACTGAAGCTTTCTTT.